The present T cell receptor beta chain was sequenced within a study of Ad26.COV2.S vaccination and SARS-CoV-2 variants (dated by TCRdb to the early 2020s). Regarding the research as a whole: Donors in the vaccine arm were drawn from COV1001, a phase I-IIa trial of Ad26.COV2.S in healthy adults that was multicentre, randomized, double-blind and placebo-controlled. The TCR-sequenced set comprised about 30 samples: around 20 Ad26.COV2.S vaccine recipients, 5 placebo recipients and 8 SARS-CoV-2 convalescent individuals. Ad26.COV2.S was administered intramuscularly at a dose of 5x10^10 or 1x10^11 viral particles, either as one shot or as two shots given 56 days apart. TCRbeta repertoire sequencing served as the tool for gauging how specific and how broad the SARS-CoV-2-reactive T cell receptors were following Ad26.COV2.S vaccination. Trial participants were randomized into five groups of five, in which low-dose or high-dose Ad26.COV2.S was given once or twice, or placebo was given on both occasions. Investigators did not know the trial group allocation while performing experiments and assessing outcomes. Summary of the overall study and its limitations: After vaccination, spike-specific CD8+ and CD4+ T cell responses were reported to show substantial breadth. Higher spike-specific TCR breadth was observed in Ad26.COV2.S recipients than in placebo recipients (P = 0.0014). The authors noted that the TCR breadth and depth analyses may have underestimated total T cell responses. Vaccine and placebo recipients had comparable non-spike TCR breadth, which fits with the vaccine containing only spike. The study was not powered for comparison of responses between vaccine doses or regimens.

The germline V gene (reference sequence) supplies CDR1 LNHNV and CDR2 YYDKDF. Compared with germline, V lacks 1 base and J lacks 3 bases; bases without a gene match: 10. Including cysteine and phenylalanine, the CDR3 has 18 amino acids. This entry keeps only the CDR3 DNA: 54 bases, framed from base 1. Remarks on this clone: Its antigen is unknown. The sample holds no much larger clone one base away, and base qualities are not on file.

The immunoSEQ Assay was used to sequence TCRbeta CDR3 regions. After extraction, genomic DNA underwent amplification by bias-controlled multiplex PCR, followed by high-throughput sequencing. The authors' pipeline ran thus. To quantify the absolute abundance of every unique TCRbeta CDR3 region, sequences were collapsed and filtered. Usable DNA was measured by amplifying reference genes present in all nucleated cells, and TCRbeta template counts were normalized to that usable DNA to estimate T cell fraction. Repertoire TCRs were annotated as SARS-CoV-2-specific when V gene, CDR3 amino acid sequence and J gene were exactly matched to a known reactive TCR set. The reference SARS-CoV-2 TCR set was derived from MIRA and filtered for enrichment in COVID-19-positive ImmuneCODE repertoires, a step that removed public or cross-reactive TCRs. Drawing on the MIRA antigens, annotated TCRs were analysed further at the level of specific ORF or position within ORF. Depth was the summed frequency of annotated unique rearrangements, while breadth was defined as annotated unique rearrangements over total unique productive rearrangements. TCR breadth was compared between groups using two-sided Wilcoxon rank-sum tests. TCRdb stores this immuneACCESS table with in-frame sequences only. Part of the clones is absent; in the studies checked, under half of the shortfall reflects unresolved V genes, and no reason is known for the rest. The V and J calls and the clone size are those of that table, but D and trimming were determined from the DNA. The sample includes roughly 350,000 clones, with around 90% observed a single time. Jointly, the top ten make up around 3.5% of the sample.

This sample's treatment or condition label indicates: roughly 20 received Ad26.COV2.S at low or high dose, single or two shots; five or six received placebo; per-sample allocation not given. For vaccine and placebo recipients, the sequenced repertoires came from samples collected on day 63 after the first injection. In Cohort 1b, around 25 adults aged 18-55 years were enrolled at a single site in Boston, USA, between 29 July and 7 August 2020. Ad26.COV2.S was a replication-incompetent adenovirus type 26 vector that expressed a prefusion-stabilized SARS-CoV-2 spike protein derived from the original Wuhan strain.

The sample was peripheral blood, taken in a trial of Ad26.COV2.S vaccine versus placebo. The source is a person aged 18-60 years who received the Ad26.COV2.S COVID-19 vaccine or a placebo. Recombination joined TRBV15 with TRBJ2-1, and TRBD2 matches 9 of the central bases. The CDR3 protein: CATSRALGLAPLYNEQFF. The sequence in DNA is TGTGCCACCAGCAGAGCTCTGGGACTAGCTCCCCTCTACAATGAGCAGTTCTTC.